These 11 T cell receptor beta chains were all obtained from the same sample, sequenced in a study of blood T cell repertoires in COVID-19. This table comes from immunoSEQ multiplex PCR, and its TCRdb copy is limited to in-frame clones, with some not included. This table holds about 360,000 clones, about 87% found once. The source material was PBMCs or T cells enriched from blood (not recorded which). Receptors were obtained from a man younger than 45 who had recovered from COVID-19.

The chain combines TRBV7-9 with TRBJ2-3; 10 nucleotides align to TRBD2. The CDR3 is 16 amino acids. With 2 bases clipped from V and 8 bases from J, the junction kept 10 bases outside the gene matches. Germline V gene sequence: CDR1 SEHNR, CDR2 FQNEAQ (reference sequence). CDR3 loop: CASSLSSSGGSVTQYF. The CDR3 bases are TGTGCCAGCAGCTTATCGAGTAGCGGGGGGAGCGTTACGCAGTATTTT.

The V call is TRBV11-2, the J call TRBJ2-1, with 7 bases fitting TRBD1. In germline, CDR1 is SGHAT, CDR2 FQNNGV. This CDR3 has 14 residues. V was clipped by 3 bases and J by 6 bases; unmatched bases: 5. In nucleotides, the CDR3 is TGTGCCAGCAGCTTCCGGGACAGAGTCAATGAGCAGTTCTTC. This codes for CASSFRDRVNEQFF.

V and J are TRBV7-9 and TRBJ1-5, with D uncertain. Germline CDR1 SEHNR, CDR2 FQNEAQ (reference sequence). Trimming pared 2 bases from V and 1 base from J, leaving 9 bases between. The CDR3 length is 15 residues. The CDR3 protein is CASSLKGESNQPQHF. The CDR3, as DNA: TGTGCCAGCAGCTTAAAGGGAGAAAGCAATCAGCCCCAGCATTTT.

The chain combines TRBV7-8 with TRBJ1-2; perhaps TRBD1 as D (6 bases). Trimming cost V 1 base and J 4 bases, with 10 bases left between them. This CDR3 comprises 14 residues. The germline CDR1 and CDR2 sequences are SGHVS and FQNEAQ. The CDR3: CASSLEDRLYGYTF. In nucleotides, the CDR3 is TGTGCCAGCAGCTTAGAAGACAGGCTCTATGGCTACACCTTC.

A remark on this clone: This CDR3 is also generated by other DNA sequences in the sample. The gene calls are TRBV4-1 and TRBJ1-5; D is unclear. There are 14 residues in the CDR3. CDR1 is MGHRA, CDR2 YSYEKL, per germline. The ends were cut back, 1 base at V and 4 bases at J, with 8 bases in the middle. The CDR3 region has the DNA TGCGCCAGCAGCCAAGGGCAGGTTAATCAGCCCCAGCATTTT. Its protein is CASSQGQVNQPQHF.

This chain uses TRBV5-4 with TRBJ1-2; unclear D gene. Germline CDR1 reads SGHNT; CDR2 reads YYREEE (reference sequence). The V and J ends lost 0 bases and 2 bases respectively, with 8 bases between them. CDR3 length equals 14 residues. The CDR3 region has the DNA TGTGCCAGCAGCTTGGTAAGGGAGAACTATGGCTACACCTTC. Translated: CASSLVRENYGYTF.

The chain recombines TRBV12-3 or TRBV12-4 with TRBJ1-1; possible D gene TRBD1, 5 bases. The CDR3 totals 13 residues. The V end was cut by 2 bases, the J end by 4 bases, with 8 bases between. The CDR3 sequence is CASSLYGATEAFF. The CDR3 region has the DNA TGTGCCAGCAGTTTATATGGGGCCACTGAAGCTTTCTTT.

The chain carries TRBV19 and TRBJ2-4, with a weak D call TRBD2 (6 bases). Germline V gene data show CDR1 as LNHDA and CDR2 as SQIVND (reference sequence). V was trimmed by 7 bases and J by 5 bases, leaving 15 bases between them. The CDR3 spans 14 residues. The CDR3 is CASMYGGNQNIQYF. The CDR3 bases are TGTGCCAGTATGTACGGGGGAAACCAAAACATTCAGTACTTC.

The V call is TRBV19, the J call TRBJ2-5, with D tentatively TRBD2 (6 bases). CDR3 length: 14 amino acids. CDR1 is LNHDA, CDR2 SQIVND, per germline (reference sequence). The V end was cut by 7 bases, the J end by 5 bases, with 17 bases between. The CDR3 spells CASTKGGGVETQYF. In nucleotides, the CDR3 is TGTGCCAGTACTAAAGGTGGAGGGGTGGAGACCCAGTACTTC.

V is TRBV29-1 and J is TRBJ1-2, with TRBD1 as a possible D gene (5 bases). This CDR3 is built from 17 residues. From germline, CDR1 is SQVTM and CDR2 ANQGSEA. The V end was cut by 0 bases, the J end by 5 bases, with 22 bases between. The CDR3 loop is CSVEDSGGASELYGYTF. The CDR3 region has the DNA TGCAGCGTTGAAGATTCGGGGGGAGCATCTGAACTTTATGGCTACACCTTC. The full variable domain, completed using reference TRBV29-1 and TRBJ1-2, is SAVISQKPSRDICQRGTSLTIQCQVDSQVTMMFWYRQQPGQSLTLIATANQGSEATYESGFVIDKFPISRPNLTFSTLTVSNMSPEDSSIYLCSVEDSGGASELYGYTFGSGTRLTVV.

The J gene is TRBJ2-3, the V gene TRBV5-1; perhaps TRBD1 as D (6 bases). V was pared by 0 bases and J by 0 bases, with 14 bases between. The germline gives CDR1 SGHRS, CDR2 YFSETQ. The CDR3 runs 17 residues. CDR3 protein: CASSLGGTLRSTDTQYF. The CDR3 coding sequence is TGCGCCAGCAGCTTGGGAGGGACACTCCGAAGCACAGATACGCAGTATTTT.